This T cell receptor (beta chain) was found in a study of response to subunit inactivated influenza vaccine. This clonotype was found a few times. Its cognate antigen is unknown. TCRdb passed the RT-PCR reads through MiXCR, listing each CDR3 protein once. The table lists approximately 520,000 distinct CDR3 sequences, about 25% of them singletons, with 1.5% to 2% in the top ten. V lost 0 bases and J 3 bases, leaving 12 bases between the germline ends. CDR1 and CDR2 from the germline V gene are LGHNA and YSLEER. This CDR3 region has 15 residues. Overall study results and limits: It was suggested by the authors that few new T cells are recruited by each seasonal influenza vaccination.

The receptor was isolated from a man in his forties or fifties who received an inactivated influenza vaccine. V usage is TRBV4-3 and J usage is TRBJ2-7; D is uncertain. The source was CD4+ T cells sorted from PBMCs, collected more than 4 days after vaccination. Written as DNA, the CDR3 is TGCGCCAGCAGCCAAGATTTGAGACACGGCTACGAGCAGTACTTC. Translating gives CASSQDLRHGYEQYF.